Listed below are T cell receptor beta chains from one sample, sequenced in a study of blood T cell repertoires in COVID-19. Libraries were prepared by immunoSEQ multiplex PCR; TCRdb keeps only in-frame clonotypes and omits some of them. Of some 250,000 clones in the sample, about 86% were seen once. Sequences were obtained from peripheral blood. The receptors come from a woman in her twenties or thirties who had recovered from COVID-19. Each CDR3 is given with its conserved first and last residue. Each record gives: J gene, clone size, D gene, V gene, CDR3 protein, CDR3 DNA. D genes are given only for firm matches. Where a row states a size, it is once, few, many or the class of an expanded clone; other rows omit it.

J gene: TRBJ2-7
clone size: once
D gene: .
V gene: TRBV19
CDR3 protein: CARNEPPRGAYEQYF
CDR3 DNA: TGTGCCAGAAACGAACCTCCCCGGGGAGCCTACGAGCAGTACTTC

J gene: TRBJ2-1
clone size: few
D gene: .
V gene: TRBV7-6
CDR3 protein: CASSLGQNNEQFF
CDR3 DNA: TGTGCCAGCAGCTTAGGACAGAACAATGAGCAGTTCTTC

J gene: TRBJ1-2
clone size: .
D gene: .
V gene: TRBV7-2
CDR3 protein: CASSLGSDTNYGYTF
CDR3 DNA: TGTGCCAGCAGCTTAGGTTCAGACACTAACTATGGCTACACCTTC

J gene: TRBJ2-3
clone size: once
D gene: TRBD1
V gene: TRBV9
CDR3 protein: CASSAGGAPTLRTDTQYF
CDR3 DNA: TGTGCCAGCAGCGCAGGGGGCGCGCCCACTCTCCGCACAGATACGCAGTATTTT

J gene: TRBJ2-1
clone size: .
D gene: .
V gene: TRBV11-3
CDR3 protein: CASSLRGLENEQFF
CDR3 DNA: TGTGCCAGCAGCTTAAGGGGGTTGGAGAATGAGCAGTTCTTC

J gene: TRBJ2-5
clone size: .
D gene: TRBD1
V gene: TRBV5-5
CDR3 protein: CASSLGGQEQETQYF
CDR3 DNA: TGTGCCAGCAGCTTGGGGGGACAGGAACAAGAGACCCAGTACTTC

J gene: TRBJ1-1
clone size: .
D gene: .
V gene: TRBV5-6
CDR3 protein: CASSLGFMTGNTEAFF
CDR3 DNA: TGTGCCAGCAGCTTGGGATTCATGACGGGGAACACTGAAGCTTTCTTT

J gene: TRBJ1-6
clone size: .
D gene: .
V gene: TRBV18
CDR3 protein: CASSPETDYSPLHF
CDR3 DNA: TGTGCCAGCTCACCGGAGACAGATTATTCACCCCTCCACTTT

J gene: TRBJ2-5
clone size: once
D gene: .
V gene: TRBV2
CDR3 protein: CASNTGVLGKTQYF
CDR3 DNA: TGTGCCAGCAATACGGGGGTCTTAGGGAAGACCCAGTACTTC

J gene: TRBJ1-6
clone size: .
D gene: .
V gene: TRBV28
CDR3 protein: CASTQTRVGRGSPLHF
CDR3 DNA: TGTGCCAGCACCCAAACCCGGGTGGGTCGCGGGTCACCCCTCCACTTT

J gene: TRBJ1-5
clone size: .
D gene: .
V gene: TRBV7-9
CDR3 protein: CASSSSGSNQPQHF
CDR3 DNA: TGTGCCAGCAGCTCCTCCGGTAGCAATCAGCCCCAGCATTTT

J gene: TRBJ1-5
clone size: .
D gene: TRBD1
V gene: TRBV27
CDR3 protein: CASSARQGFDQPQHF
CDR3 DNA: TGTGCCAGCAGTGCCCGACAGGGATTTGATCAGCCCCAGCATTTT

J gene: TRBJ1-5
clone size: .
D gene: TRBD1
V gene: TRBV27
CDR3 protein: CASKSWRDRGNQPQHF
CDR3 DNA: TGTGCCAGCAAAAGTTGGAGGGACAGGGGAAATCAGCCCCAGCATTTT

J gene: TRBJ2-7
clone size: .
D gene: TRBD1
V gene: TRBV24-1
CDR3 protein: CATRPGTGDSYEQYF
CDR3 DNA: TGTGCCACCAGGCCAGGGACAGGGGATTCCTACGAGCAGTACTTC

J gene: TRBJ1-2
clone size: .
D gene: .
V gene: TRBV7-9
CDR3 protein: CASSFYPGSYGYTF
CDR3 DNA: TGTGCCAGCAGCTTTTATCCAGGGTCCTATGGCTACACCTTC

J gene: TRBJ1-1
clone size: once
D gene: .
V gene: TRBV7-3
CDR3 protein: CASSLRHNTEAFF
CDR3 DNA: TGTGCCAGCAGCTTAAGGCACAACACTGAAGCTTTCTTT

J gene: TRBJ2-1
clone size: .
D gene: TRBD2
V gene: TRBV7-3
CDR3 protein: CASSLAVTSGGPANEQFF
CDR3 DNA: TGTGCCAGCAGCTTGGCCGTGACTAGCGGGGGGCCAGCCAATGAGCAGTTCTTC

J gene: TRBJ1-5
clone size: .
D gene: .
V gene: TRBV5-6
CDR3 protein: CASSLGVSQPQHF
CDR3 DNA: TGTGCCAGCAGCTTGGGAGTGAGTCAGCCCCAGCATTTT

J gene: TRBJ2-7
clone size: few
D gene: .
V gene: TRBV2
CDR3 protein: CASTYPQYEQYF
CDR3 DNA: TGTGCCAGCACTTACCCCCAGTACGAGCAGTACTTC

J gene: TRBJ2-3
clone size: .
D gene: TRBD2
V gene: TRBV7-9
CDR3 protein: CASSLNWGLVGTQYF
CDR3 DNA: TGTGCCAGCAGCTTAAACTGGGGACTAGTGGGCACGCAGTATTTT

J gene: TRBJ2-1
clone size: .
D gene: .
V gene: TRBV19
CDR3 protein: CASSPEAGVVYNEQFF
CDR3 DNA: TGTGCCAGTAGTCCGGAGGCGGGTGTTGTCTACAATGAGCAGTTCTTC

J gene: TRBJ2-4
clone size: .
D gene: .
V gene: TRBV19
CDR3 protein: CASSIRLLQGAKNIQYF
CDR3 DNA: TGTGCCAGTAGTATTCGGCTCCTACAGGGAGCCAAAAACATTCAGTACTTC

J gene: TRBJ2-1
clone size: .
D gene: TRBD2
V gene: TRBV7-3
CDR3 protein: CASSSWNSGDNEQFF
CDR3 DNA: TGTGCCAGCAGCTCTTGGAATAGCGGGGACAATGAGCAGTTCTTC

J gene: TRBJ2-7
clone size: .
D gene: TRBD1
V gene: TRBV5-1
CDR3 protein: CASSPAGGDEQYF
CDR3 DNA: TGCGCCAGCAGCCCGGCAGGGGGCGACGAGCAGTACTTC

J gene: TRBJ1-1
clone size: .
D gene: .
V gene: TRBV7-9
CDR3 protein: CASRISDEAFF
CDR3 DNA: TGTGCCAGCAGAATAAGCGACGAAGCTTTCTTT

J gene: TRBJ2-3
clone size: .
D gene: TRBD1
V gene: TRBV2
CDR3 protein: CASSESGQGADTQYF
CDR3 DNA: TGTGCCAGCAGTGAATCGGGACAGGGGGCAGATACGCAGTATTTT

J gene: TRBJ2-1
clone size: .
D gene: TRBD2
V gene: TRBV6-6
CDR3 protein: CASGGSRGDNEQFF
CDR3 DNA: TGTGCCAGCGGGGGATCGCGGGGGGACAATGAGCAGTTCTTC

J gene: TRBJ2-3
clone size: .
D gene: TRBD2
V gene: TRBV11-3
CDR3 protein: CASSPRTSGGLGTQYF
CDR3 DNA: TGTGCCAGCAGCCCCCGGACTAGCGGGGGACTTGGTACGCAGTATTTT

J gene: TRBJ2-1
clone size: .
D gene: TRBD2
V gene: TRBV4-2
CDR3 protein: CASSQEFPGGAYNEQFF
CDR3 DNA: TGTGCCAGCAGCCAAGAGTTTCCCGGGGGGGCCTACAATGAGCAGTTCTTC

J gene: TRBJ1-5
clone size: .
D gene: .
V gene: TRBV12-5
CDR3 protein: CASGLNQPQHF
CDR3 DNA: TGTGCTAGTGGCTTAAATCAGCCCCAGCATTTT

J gene: TRBJ1-6
clone size: .
D gene: TRBD1
V gene: TRBV2
CDR3 protein: CASSPSLDRAGSPLHF
CDR3 DNA: TGTGCCAGCAGTCCATCCTTGGACAGGGCAGGGTCACCCCTCCACTTT